These T cell receptor beta chains were read from a single sample in a study of T cells after yellow fever vaccination. One entry per CDR3 protein, called by TCRdb with MiXCR from the 5' RACE reads. In the table there are 300,000 to 350,000 distinct CDR3 sequences, roughly 8.4% of which are singletons. The sequenced sample was PBMCs, obtained about 41 days after the first yellow fever vaccination. The receptors here all came from a man between 18 and 29 years old who received the YFV17D yellow fever vaccine. Each CDR3 is given with its conserved first and last residue. Each record gives: clone size, D gene, V gene, J gene, CDR3 DNA, CDR3 protein. The D gene is left open where the match is weak. Only part of the rows carry a size: once, few, many, or a class if the clone is expanded.

clone_size: many; d_call: .; v_call: TRBV5-6; j_call: TRBJ1-1; cdr3_nt: TGTGCCAGCAGCTTGTTCGCCAGGGGCGGGAACACTGAAGCTTTCTTT; cdr3_aa: CASSLFARGGNTEAFF
clone_size: .; d_call: .; v_call: TRBV19; j_call: TRBJ2-5; cdr3_nt: TGTGCCAGTAGTCCGGCTTACCTGGAGACCCAGTACTTC; cdr3_aa: CASSPAYLETQYF
clone_size: .; d_call: .; v_call: TRBV5-4; j_call: TRBJ2-1; cdr3_nt: TGTGCCAGCAGCTTGGGAGGGAGTGCGGGTGAGCAGTTCTTC; cdr3_aa: CASSLGGSAGEQFF
clone_size: .; d_call: .; v_call: TRBV5-1; j_call: TRBJ2-3; cdr3_nt: TGCGCCAGCAGCTCTCTAGGCCTAGCTAGCACAGATACGCAGTATTTT; cdr3_aa: CASSSLGLASTDTQYF
clone_size: .; d_call: .; v_call: TRBV3-1; j_call: TRBJ1-2; cdr3_nt: TGTGCCAGCAGCCAAGGGTCAGGCTCGGGGGGCTACACCTTC; cdr3_aa: CASSQGSGSGGYTF
clone_size: many; d_call: .; v_call: TRBV3-1; j_call: TRBJ2-2; cdr3_nt: TGTGCCAGCAGACTGGGACTTGCGAACACCGGGGAGCTGTTTTTT; cdr3_aa: CASRLGLANTGELFF
clone_size: .; d_call: .; v_call: TRBV10-3; j_call: TRBJ2-3; cdr3_nt: TGTGCCATCAGTGAGAACTTGATGATGGATACGCAGTATTTT; cdr3_aa: CAISENLMMDTQYF
clone_size: few; d_call: .; v_call: TRBV6-5; j_call: TRBJ1-5; cdr3_nt: TGTGCCAGCACCCGAGGGGGGGGGAGCAATCAGCCCCAGCATTTT; cdr3_aa: CASTRGGGSNQPQHF
clone_size: .; d_call: .; v_call: TRBV7-3; j_call: TRBJ1-5; cdr3_nt: TGTGCCAGCAGCGTCAGCACGAATCAGCCCCAGCATTTT; cdr3_aa: CASSVSTNQPQHF
clone_size: many; d_call: .; v_call: TRBV29-1; j_call: TRBJ2-7; cdr3_nt: TGCAGCGTTTGGGGCGGCGAGCAGTACTTC; cdr3_aa: CSVWGGEQYF
clone_size: many; d_call: .; v_call: TRBV7-2; j_call: TRBJ2-3; cdr3_nt: TGTGCCAGCAGCTTCGGGGGGCCGGGCACAGATACGCAGTATTTT; cdr3_aa: CASSFGGPGTDTQYF
clone_size: .; d_call: .; v_call: TRBV7-6; j_call: TRBJ2-5; cdr3_nt: TGTGCCAGCAGCTTAGAGGGTCTCGGGACCCAGTACTTC; cdr3_aa: CASSLEGLGTQYF
clone_size: few; d_call: .; v_call: TRBV6-6; j_call: TRBJ2-5; cdr3_nt: TGTGCCAGCAGTTACCGGGGACAAGAGACCCAGTACTTC; cdr3_aa: CASSYRGQETQYF
clone_size: many; d_call: TRBD2; v_call: TRBV7-2; j_call: TRBJ2-1; cdr3_nt: TGTGCCAGCGCTTCGGGGGGGGCGGCGTACAATGAGCAGTTCTTC; cdr3_aa: CASASGGAAYNEQFF
clone_size: .; d_call: .; v_call: TRBV12-3/TRBV12-4; j_call: TRBJ2-1; cdr3_nt: TGTGCCAGCAGAACACTCGGAGGTTCCTACAATGAGCAGTCCTTC; cdr3_aa: CASRTLGGSYNEQSF
clone_size: .; d_call: .; v_call: TRBV20-1; j_call: TRBJ2-3; cdr3_nt: TGCAGTGCTAGAACCCGAATAATGGGACCAGCTACTAGCACAGATACGCAGTATTTT; cdr3_aa: CSARTRIMGPATSTDTQYF
clone_size: .; d_call: .; v_call: TRBV20-1; j_call: TRBJ1-5; cdr3_nt: TGCAGTGCTAAATATCTCAGGGGAAATCAGCCCCAGCATTTT; cdr3_aa: CSAKYLRGNQPQHF
clone_size: .; d_call: .; v_call: TRBV7-9; j_call: TRBJ2-2; cdr3_nt: TGTGCCAGCAGCTTAGTGGCTAGCGCCCACACCGGGGAGCTGTTTTTT; cdr3_aa: CASSLVASAHTGELFF
clone_size: few; d_call: .; v_call: TRBV5-1; j_call: TRBJ2-7; cdr3_nt: TGCGCCAGCAGCAGGGACACAGGGTTGTTGTACGAGCAGTACTTC; cdr3_aa: CASSRDTGLLYEQYF
clone_size: .; d_call: .; v_call: TRBV24-1; j_call: TRBJ2-3; cdr3_nt: TGTGCCACCAGTGACTACAGCACAGATACGCAGTATTTT; cdr3_aa: CATSDYSTDTQYF
clone_size: few; d_call: .; v_call: TRBV11-2; j_call: TRBJ2-1; cdr3_nt: TGTGCCAGCAGCTTAGAACCTAGGTACAATGAGCAGTTCTTC; cdr3_aa: CASSLEPRYNEQFF
clone_size: .; d_call: .; v_call: TRBV7-8; j_call: TRBJ1-6; cdr3_nt: TGTGCCAGCAGCTCTCGCGGTAGGGGTGGCTCCTATAATTCACCCCTCCACTTT; cdr3_aa: CASSSRGRGGSYNSPLHF
clone_size: .; d_call: TRBD1; v_call: TRBV12-3/TRBV12-4; j_call: TRBJ1-1; cdr3_nt: TGTGCCAGCAGTTTGTGGCAGGGACAGACTGAAGCTTTCTTT; cdr3_aa: CASSLWQGQTEAFF
clone_size: few; d_call: .; v_call: TRBV5-1; j_call: TRBJ2-5; cdr3_nt: TGCGCCAGCAGTCGGGGAGAGGGGCAGGGGTCCGGAACCCAGTACTTC; cdr3_aa: CASSRGEGQGSGTQYF
clone_size: .; d_call: .; v_call: TRBV5-4; j_call: TRBJ2-7; cdr3_nt: TGTGCCAGCAGCTTGGGAGCCGGGCCCAACGAGCAGTACTTC; cdr3_aa: CASSLGAGPNEQYF
clone_size: few; d_call: TRBD1; v_call: TRBV4-2; j_call: TRBJ1-6; cdr3_nt: TGTGCCAGCAGCCAGGGCGCGACAGGGGGCGGATCACCCCTCCACTTT; cdr3_aa: CASSQGATGGGSPLHF
clone_size: .; d_call: .; v_call: TRBV4-2; j_call: TRBJ1-6; cdr3_nt: TGTGCCAGCAGCCGACCGGGACGGAGCCTTTCACCCCTCCACTTT; cdr3_aa: CASSRPGRSLSPLHF
clone_size: few; d_call: TRBD1; v_call: TRBV14; j_call: TRBJ1-6; cdr3_nt: TGTGCCAGCAGCGGAGACAGGGTCTATAATTCACCCCTCCACTTT; cdr3_aa: CASSGDRVYNSPLHF
clone_size: few; d_call: TRBD2; v_call: TRBV28; j_call: TRBJ2-5; cdr3_nt: TGTGCCAGCAGTTTAGTCTTAGCGGCTAGCGGGGGCCAAGAGACCCAGTACTTC; cdr3_aa: CASSLVLAASGGQETQYF
clone_size: .; d_call: .; v_call: TRBV29-1; j_call: TRBJ2-2; cdr3_nt: TGCAGCGTTGTCAGGATCATATCCGGGGAGCTGTTTTTT; cdr3_aa: CSVVRIISGELFF
clone_size: .; d_call: TRBD2; v_call: TRBV28; j_call: TRBJ2-1; cdr3_nt: TGTGCCAGCAGTAAGACGGGACTAGTCTCCTATGAGCAGTTCTTC; cdr3_aa: CASSKTGLVSYEQFF
clone_size: few; d_call: .; v_call: TRBV7-9; j_call: TRBJ2-3; cdr3_nt: TGTGCCAGCAGCTTGCAGGTCTCAGATACGCAGTATTTT; cdr3_aa: CASSLQVSDTQYF
clone_size: .; d_call: TRBD2; v_call: TRBV7-3; j_call: TRBJ2-1; cdr3_nt: TGTGCCAGCAGCCCAAGCGGGGGGGCGGTTGAGCAGTTCTTC; cdr3_aa: CASSPSGGAVEQFF
clone_size: .; d_call: .; v_call: TRBV5-1; j_call: TRBJ2-5; cdr3_nt: TGCGCCAGCAGCTCCCCGGACACTTGGGAGACCCAGTACTTC; cdr3_aa: CASSSPDTWETQYF
clone_size: many; d_call: .; v_call: TRBV3-1; j_call: TRBJ1-2; cdr3_nt: TGTGCCAGCAGCCCGCGTCTAGGGGGCTATGGCTACACCTTC; cdr3_aa: CASSPRLGGYGYTF
clone_size: few; d_call: .; v_call: TRBV29-1; j_call: TRBJ2-4; cdr3_nt: TGCAGCGTTTTTGGGGTGGCCAAAAACATTCAGTACTTC; cdr3_aa: CSVFGVAKNIQYF
clone_size: few; d_call: TRBD1; v_call: TRBV5-1; j_call: TRBJ1-1; cdr3_nt: TGCGCCAGCAGCGTACTACAGGGGAGAGGCACTGAAGCTTTCTTT; cdr3_aa: CASSVLQGRGTEAFF
clone_size: .; d_call: .; v_call: TRBV7-2; j_call: TRBJ2-4; cdr3_nt: TGTGCCAGCAGCTTAGGGGAAACCCAAAACATTCAGTACTTC; cdr3_aa: CASSLGETQNIQYF